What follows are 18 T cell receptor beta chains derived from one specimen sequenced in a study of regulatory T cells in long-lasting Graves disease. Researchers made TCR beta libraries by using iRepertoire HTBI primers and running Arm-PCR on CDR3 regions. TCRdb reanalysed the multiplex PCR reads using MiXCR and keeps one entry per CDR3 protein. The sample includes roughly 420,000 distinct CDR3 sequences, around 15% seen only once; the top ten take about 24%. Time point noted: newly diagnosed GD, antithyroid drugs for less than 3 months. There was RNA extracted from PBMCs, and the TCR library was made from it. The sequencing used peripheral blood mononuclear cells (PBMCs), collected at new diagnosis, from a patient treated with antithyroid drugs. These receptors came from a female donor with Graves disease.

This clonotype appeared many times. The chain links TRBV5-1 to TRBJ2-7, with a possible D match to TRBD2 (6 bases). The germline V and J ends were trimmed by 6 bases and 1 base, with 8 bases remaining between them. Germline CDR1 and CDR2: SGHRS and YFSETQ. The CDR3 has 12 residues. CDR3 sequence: CASNGGSYEQYF. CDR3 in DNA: TGCGCCAGCAACGGGGGTTCCTACGAGCAGTACTTC. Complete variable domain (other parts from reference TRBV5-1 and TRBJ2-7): KAGVTQTPRYLIKTRGQQVTLSCSPISGHRSVSWYQQTPGQGLQFLFEYFSETQRNKGNFPGRFSGRQFSNSRSEMNVSTLELGDSALYLCASNGGSYEQYFGPGTRLTVT.

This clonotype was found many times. CDR3: CATSDLGSGAGEADTQYF. The CDR3 DNA reads as TGTGCCACCAGTGATTTAGGGTCCGGTGCGGGAGAAGCAGATACGCAGTATTTT. The chain recombines TRBV24-1 with TRBJ2-3, with 7 bases lining up with TRBD2. This CDR3 contains 18 residues. Unmatched junction bases numbered 13, after V lost 1 base and J lost 4 bases. Germline lookup yields CDR1 KGHDR and CDR2 SFDVKD.

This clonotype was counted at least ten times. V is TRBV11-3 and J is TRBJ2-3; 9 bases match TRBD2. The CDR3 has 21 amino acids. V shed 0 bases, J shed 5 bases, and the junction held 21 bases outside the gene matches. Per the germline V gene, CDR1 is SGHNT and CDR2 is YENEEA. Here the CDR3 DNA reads TGTGCCAGCAGCTTAGACCTCAGTCTGGCGACTAGCGGTCCGGCGGTAGATACGCAGTATTTT. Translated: CASSLDLSLATSGPAVDTQYF.

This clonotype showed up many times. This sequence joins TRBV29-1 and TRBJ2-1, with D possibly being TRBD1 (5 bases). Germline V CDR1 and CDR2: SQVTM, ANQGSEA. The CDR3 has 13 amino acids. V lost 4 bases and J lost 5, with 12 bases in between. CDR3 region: CSVAQGAHNEQFF. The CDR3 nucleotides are TGCAGCGTTGCGCAGGGCGCACACAATGAGCAGTTCTTC.

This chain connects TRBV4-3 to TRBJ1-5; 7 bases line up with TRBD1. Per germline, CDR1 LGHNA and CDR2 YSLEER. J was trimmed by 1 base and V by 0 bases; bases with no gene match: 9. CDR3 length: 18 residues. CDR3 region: CASSQEVKGALSNQPQHF. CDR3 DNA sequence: TGCGCCAGCAGCCAAGAAGTGAAGGGGGCGTTGAGCAATCAGCCCCAGCATTTT.

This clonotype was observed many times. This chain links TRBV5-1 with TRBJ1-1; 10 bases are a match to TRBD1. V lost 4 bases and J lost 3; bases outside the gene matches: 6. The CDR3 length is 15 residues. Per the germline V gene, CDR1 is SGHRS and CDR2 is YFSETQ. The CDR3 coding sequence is TGCGCCAGCAGCACCGACAGGGGGCTGCACACTGAAGCTTTCTTT. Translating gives CASSTDRGLHTEAFF.

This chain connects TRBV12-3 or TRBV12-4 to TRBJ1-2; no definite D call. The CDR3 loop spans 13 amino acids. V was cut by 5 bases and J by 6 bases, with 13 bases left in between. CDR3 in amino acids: CASSPHPTDGYTF. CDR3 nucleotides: TGTGCCAGCAGTCCACACCCGACGGATGGCTACACCTTC.

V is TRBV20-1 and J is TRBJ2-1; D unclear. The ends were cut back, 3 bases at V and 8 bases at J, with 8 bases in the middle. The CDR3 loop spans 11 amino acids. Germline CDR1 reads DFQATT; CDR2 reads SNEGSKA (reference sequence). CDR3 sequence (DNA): TGCAGTGCTAGTCCCTGGCATGAGCAGTTCTTC. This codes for CSASPWHEQFF.

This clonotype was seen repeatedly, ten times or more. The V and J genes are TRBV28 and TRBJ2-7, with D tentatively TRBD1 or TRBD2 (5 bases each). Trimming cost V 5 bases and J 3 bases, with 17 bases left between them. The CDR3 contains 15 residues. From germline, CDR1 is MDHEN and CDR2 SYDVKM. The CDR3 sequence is CASSPWTPTSYEQYF. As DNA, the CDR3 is TGTGCCAGCAGTCCCTGGACACCCACTAGCTACGAGCAGTACTTC.

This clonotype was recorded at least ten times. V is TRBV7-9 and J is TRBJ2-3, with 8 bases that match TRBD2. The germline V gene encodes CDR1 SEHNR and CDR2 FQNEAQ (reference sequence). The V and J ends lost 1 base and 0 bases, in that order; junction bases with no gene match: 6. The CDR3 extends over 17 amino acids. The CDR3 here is CASSLVGGRSSTDTQYF. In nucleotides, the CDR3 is TGTGCCAGCAGCTTAGTTGGCGGGAGGTCTAGCACAGATACGCAGTATTTT.

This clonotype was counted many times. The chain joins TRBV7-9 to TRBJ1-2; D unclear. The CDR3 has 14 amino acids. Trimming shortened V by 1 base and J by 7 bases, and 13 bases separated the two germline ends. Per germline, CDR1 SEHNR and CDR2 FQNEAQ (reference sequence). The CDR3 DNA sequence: TGTGCCAGCAGCTTAGACGTCGGAGGCTCTGGCTACACCTTC. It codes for CASSLDVGGSGYTF.

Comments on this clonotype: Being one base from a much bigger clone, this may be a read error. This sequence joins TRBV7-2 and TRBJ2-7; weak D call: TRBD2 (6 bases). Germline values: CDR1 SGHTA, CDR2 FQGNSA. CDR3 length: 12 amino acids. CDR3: CASRQGGDEQHF. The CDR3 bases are TGTGCCAGCAGACAAGGCGGGGACGAGCAGCACTTC.

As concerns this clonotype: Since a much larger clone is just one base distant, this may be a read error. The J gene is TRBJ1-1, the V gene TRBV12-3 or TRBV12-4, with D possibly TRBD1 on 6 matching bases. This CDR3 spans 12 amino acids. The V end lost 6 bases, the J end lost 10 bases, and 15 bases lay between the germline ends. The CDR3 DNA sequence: TGTGCCAGCAGGACAGACTGGGACATAGCTTTCTTT. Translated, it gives CASRTDWDIAFF.

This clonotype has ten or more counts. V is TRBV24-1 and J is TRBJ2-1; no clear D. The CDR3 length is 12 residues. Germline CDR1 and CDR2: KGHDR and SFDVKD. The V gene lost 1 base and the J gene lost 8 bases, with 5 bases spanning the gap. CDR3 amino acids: CATSDFVHEQFF. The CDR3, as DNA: TGTGCCACCAGTGATTTTGTCCATGAGCAGTTCTTC.

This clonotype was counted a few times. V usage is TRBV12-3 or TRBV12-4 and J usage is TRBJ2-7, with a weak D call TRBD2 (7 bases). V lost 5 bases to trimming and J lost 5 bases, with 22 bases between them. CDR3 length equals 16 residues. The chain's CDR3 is CASSTAGAEPLDEQYF. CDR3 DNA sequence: TGTGCCAGCAGTACCGCGGGGGCGGAGCCTCTAGACGAGCAGTACTTC.

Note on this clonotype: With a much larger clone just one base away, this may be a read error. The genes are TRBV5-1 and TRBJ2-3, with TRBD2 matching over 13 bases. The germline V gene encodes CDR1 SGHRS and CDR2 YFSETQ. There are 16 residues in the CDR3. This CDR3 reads CVSGKTSGGLSDTQYF. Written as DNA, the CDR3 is TGCGTCAGCGGCAAGACTAGCGGGGGGCTCTCAGATACGCAGTATTTT.

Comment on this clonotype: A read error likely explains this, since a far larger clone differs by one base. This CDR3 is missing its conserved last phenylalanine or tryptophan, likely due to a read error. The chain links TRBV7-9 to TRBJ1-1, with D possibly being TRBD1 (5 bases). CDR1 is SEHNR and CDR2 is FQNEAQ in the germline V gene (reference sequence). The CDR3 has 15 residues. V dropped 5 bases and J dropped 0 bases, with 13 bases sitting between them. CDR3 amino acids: CASSQGWGMNTEAFL. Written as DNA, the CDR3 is TGTGCCAGCAGCCAGGGATGGGGAATGAACACTGAAGCTTTCCTT.

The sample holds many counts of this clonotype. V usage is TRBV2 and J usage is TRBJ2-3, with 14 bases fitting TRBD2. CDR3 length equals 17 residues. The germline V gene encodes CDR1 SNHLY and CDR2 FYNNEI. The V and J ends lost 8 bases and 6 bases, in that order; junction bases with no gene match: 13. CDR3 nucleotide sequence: TGTGCCAGCGGATCTAAGACTAGCGGGGGGGGTACGGATACGCAGTATTTT. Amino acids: CASGSKTSGGGTDTQYF.